This TCR beta chain is from a study of CD8+ T cells in alopecia areata. About the research overall: Treated patients were given oral tofacitinib, which was dosed at 5 to 10 mg twice daily. Study-wide findings and caveats: Numerous clones, expanded in lesions, remained in scalp and blood during tofacitinib. Compared with mice, patients displayed less clear TCR sharing, possibly for HLA-related reasons.

Turning to this clone: The antigen is not known.

V lost 4 bases to trimming and J lost 2 bases, with 8 bases between them. Germline CDR1 reads SGHTA; CDR2 reads FQGNSA. This CDR3 has 13 residues. cDNA prepared by RNA extraction and subsequent reverse transcription served as the template for sequencing. Generated by immunoSEQ multiplex PCR, the TCRdb table keeps only in-frame clones and is missing some. The data hold roughly 110,000 clones, with roughly 84% observed a single time. The treatment: oral pan-JAK inhibitor, 5-10 mg twice daily. The V gene is TRBV7-2, the J gene TRBJ2-5; D not resolved. This TCR derives from a human donor with alopecia areata. The source material was CD8+ T cells sorted from blood, sampled at week 24, from a patient treated with tofacitinib. In nucleotides, the CDR3 is TGTGCCAGCAGCTCCGGGTCACAAGAGACCCAGTACTTC. Its protein product is CASSSGSQETQYF.